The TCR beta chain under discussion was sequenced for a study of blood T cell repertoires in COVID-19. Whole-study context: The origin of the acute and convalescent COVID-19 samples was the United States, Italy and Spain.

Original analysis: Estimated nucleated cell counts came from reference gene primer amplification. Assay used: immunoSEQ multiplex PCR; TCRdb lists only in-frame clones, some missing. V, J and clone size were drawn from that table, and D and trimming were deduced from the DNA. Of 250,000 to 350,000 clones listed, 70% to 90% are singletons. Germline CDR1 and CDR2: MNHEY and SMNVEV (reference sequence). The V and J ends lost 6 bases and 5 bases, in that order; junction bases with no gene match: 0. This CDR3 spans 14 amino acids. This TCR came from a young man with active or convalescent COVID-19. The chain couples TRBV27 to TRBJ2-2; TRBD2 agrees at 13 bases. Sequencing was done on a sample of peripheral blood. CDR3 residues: CASRLAGGTGELFF. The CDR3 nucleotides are TGTGCCAGCAGACTAGCGGGGGGGACCGGGGAGCTGTTTTTT.